This TCR beta chain stems from a study of preoperative IRX-2 immunotherapy in early breast cancer. Generated by immunoSEQ multiplex PCR, the TCRdb table keeps only in-frame clones and is missing some. The profile shows roughly 25,000 clones, around 91% of them singletons. Treatment in this sample: preoperative locoregional IRX-2 cytokine immunotherapy. Preoperative locoregional IRX-2 cytokine immunotherapy was tested in the phase Ib source study. CDR1 is ENHRY and CDR2 is SYGVKD in the germline V gene. The CDR3 consists of 15 residues. V gave up 3 bases and J gave up 8 bases; unmatched junction bases: 5.

This sequence was found in a human donor with breast cancer. The specimen comprised tumor tissue, sampled after IRX-2 immunotherapy. V usage is TRBV10-3 and J usage is TRBJ1-4; 11 bases fit TRBD1. CDR3 residues: CAISDGQGAGEKLFF. CDR3 nucleotide sequence: TGTGCCATCAGTGACGGACAGGGGGCGGGAGAAAAACTGTTTTTT.